The T cell receptor (beta chain) described here comes from a study of blood T cell repertoires in COVID-19. The wider study: Whether acute or convalescent, the COVID-19 samples came from the United States, Italy and Spain. Sources were T cells, B-cell-depleted T cells, or PBMCs; the material itself was cDNA or gDNA.

Generated by immunoSEQ multiplex PCR, the TCRdb table keeps only in-frame clones and is missing some. The data contain approximately 80,000 clones, around 87% of them seen just once; the ten biggest clones take up more than 4%. This CDR3 spans 15 amino acids. The V gene end was trimmed by 1 base and the J gene end by 5 bases; junction bases not matched to a gene: 3. Germline CDR1 reads SGHVS; CDR2 reads FQNEAQ. The TCR was taken from a man in his forties or fifties with acute or convalescent COVID-19. The chain joins TRBV7-8 to TRBJ2-3; 10 positions agree with TRBD2. Source material: peripheral blood. In nucleotides, the CDR3 is TGTGCCAGCAGCTTAGGAGTAGCGGGAGGAGATACGCAGTATTTT. As protein: CASSLGVAGGDTQYF.